Listed below are T cell receptor beta chains from one sample, sequenced in a study of T cells in Graves' hyperthyroidism and ophthalmopathy. A single record per CDR3 protein comes from TCRdb applying MiXCR to the multiplex PCR reads. The repertoire holds some 180,000 distinct CDR3 sequences, with around 17% as singletons. The sample was blood. The receptors were gathered from a woman aged 45 to 65 with Graves' hyperthyroidism. Both conserved end residues are part of each CDR3. D genes are given only for firm matches. The size field is filled for only some rows; it gives once, few, many or a size class.

TRBJ1-2	-	TRBV2	-	TGTGCCACCGCTGGCGGTGCCTATGGCTACACCTTC	CATAGGAYGYTF
TRBJ2-3	-	TRBV27	-	TGTGCCAGCAGTTTATCGATGGCAGGGTCAGATACGCAGTATTTT	CASSLSMAGSDTQYF
TRBJ1-1	many	TRBV13	-	TGTGCCAGCAGCTTCGGGCAGGGTCGTCCAAGGACTGAAGCTTTCTTT	CASSFGQGRPRTEAFF
TRBJ2-1	many	TRBV3-1	TRBD2	TGTGCCAGCAGCCAAGACGGGACTAGCGGGACCAATGAGCAGTTCTTC	CASSQDGTSGTNEQFF
TRBJ1-1	many	TRBV7-3	TRBD1	TGTGCCAGCAGCCAAGACAGGGATCACACTGAAGCTTTCTTT	CASSQDRDHTEAFF
TRBJ2-1	many	TRBV7-2	TRBD1	TGTGCCAGCAGCTCGAACCGGGACAGGGGATACCGTAATGAGCAGTTCTTC	CASSSNRDRGYRNEQFF
TRBJ1-3	many	TRBV30	-	TGTGCCTGGAGTGTAACAGGTGGAAACACCATATATTTT	CAWSVTGGNTIYF
TRBJ1-4	many	TRBV5-1	TRBD1	TGCGCCAGCAGCCCCTCCGGACAGGGCAATGAAAAACTGTTTTTT	CASSPSGQGNEKLFF
TRBJ1-5	few	TRBV12-5	-	TGTGCTAGTGGTTTGGGGTCCTCGGGCAGTCAGCCCCAGCATTTT	CASGLGSSGSQPQHF
TRBJ1-6	few	TRBV30	-	TGTGCCTGGAGTGTGGACGTCAATTCACCCCTCCACTTT	CAWSVDVNSPLHF
TRBJ2-3	-	TRBV4-1	TRBD2	TGCGCCAGCAGCCTGAGAGCCGGTAGCGGGAGATCAGATACGCAGTATTTT	CASSLRAGSGRSDTQYF
TRBJ2-5	many	TRBV11-2	-	TGTGCCAGCAGCGGAACATGGTCCTCCCCGGAGACCCAGTACTTC	CASSGTWSSPETQYF
TRBJ1-2	-	TRBV3-1	TRBD1	TGTGCCAGCAGCCCAAAACTCGGACAGGACTACTATGGCTACACCTTC	CASSPKLGQDYYGYTF
TRBJ2-1	-	TRBV3-1	-	TGTGCCAGCAGCCATAGGGATTTAACGCAGTTCTTC	CASSHRDLTQFF
TRBJ1-2	-	TRBV28	-	TGTGCCAGCAGGGTGGGCAGGAACTATGGCTACACCTTC	CASRVGRNYGYTF
TRBJ1-2	many	TRBV12-3/TRBV12-4	TRBD1	TGTGCCAGCAACTCCGGACAGGGGGCGGACTATGGCTACACCTTC	CASNSGQGADYGYTF
TRBJ2-3	few	TRBV7-9	TRBD1	TGTGCCAGCAGCTTACGAGGACAGGGGGCAGATACGCAGTATTTT	CASSLRGQGADTQYF
TRBJ2-1	many	TRBV27	-	TGTGCCAGCAGTTTATGGACAATACAGGGCAATGAGCAGTTCTTC	CASSLWTIQGNEQFF
TRBJ2-7	-	TRBV10-3	TRBD2	TGTGCCATCGGTAGCGGGAATGGCTACGAGCAGTACTTC	CAIGSGNGYEQYF
TRBJ2-2	many	TRBV12-3/TRBV12-4	TRBD1	TGTGCCAGCGACTCCATCAGGGGGATCGGGGAGCTGTTTTTT	CASDSIRGIGELFF
TRBJ2-1	many	TRBV2	-	TGTGCCAGCAGCCGAGACAGCTTCGGTGAGCAGTTCTTC	CASSRDSFGEQFF
TRBJ2-7	few	TRBV7-9	-	TGTGCCAGCAGCTCCCTAAGTTCTAGCGCCTCCTACGAGCAGTACTTC	CASSSLSSSASYEQYF
TRBJ2-7	many	TRBV6-5	-	TGTGCCAGCAGTTACGGGCAGGGAGGCGAGCAGTACTTC	CASSYGQGGEQYF
TRBJ2-1	-	TRBV7-6	TRBD2	TGTGCCAGCAGCATGGGACTAGCGGGAGGGTCTGATGAGCAGTTCTTC	CASSMGLAGGSDEQFF
TRBJ1-5	many	TRBV14	-	TGTGCCAGCAGCCTACTAGGTCAGCCCCAGCATTTT	CASSLLGQPQHF
TRBJ1-2	many	TRBV27	TRBD1	TGTGCCAGCAGCCCGGGACAGGGGGCTGCTAACTATGGCTACACCTTC	CASSPGQGAANYGYTF
TRBJ1-6	-	TRBV11-1	-	TGTGCCAGCAGCTTGCGTGGGAATAATTCACCCCTCCACTTT	CASSLRGNNSPLHF
TRBJ1-1	many	TRBV11-2	-	TGTGCCAGCAGCAGAGCGCCCCAGGGGTTGAACACTGAAGCTTTCTTT	CASSRAPQGLNTEAFF
TRBJ2-1	many	TRBV29-1	TRBD2	TGCAGCGTTGACGGGCGGGAGACCTACAATGAGCAGTTCTTC	CSVDGRETYNEQFF
TRBJ1-3	-	TRBV6-1	-	TGTGCCAGCAGCTTAGTCGGTTCGGAGAGCTCTGGAAACACCATATATTTT	CASSLVGSESSGNTIYF
TRBJ1-1	many	TRBV3-1	-	TGTGCCAGCAGTTATGGGGGATTCGGAGCGAACACTGAAGCTTTCTTT	CASSYGGFGANTEAFF
TRBJ2-1	-	TRBV7-9	TRBD2	TGTGCCAGCTGGCCTAGCGGGGTCAGTGAGCAGTTCTTC	CASWPSGVSEQFF
TRBJ1-5	few	TRBV2	-	TGTGCCAGCAGTGGTGAGTCCAGAATAGTAGGGCAGCCCCAGCATTTT	CASSGESRIVGQPQHF
TRBJ2-7	many	TRBV28	-	TGTGCCAGCAGCCCTCTAGCGGTAACGAGGGGGGAGCAGTACTTC	CASSPLAVTRGEQYF
TRBJ2-1	-	TRBV11-2	-	TGTGCCAGCAGCTTCCTAGCCGATCGCCACAATGAGCAGTTCTTC	CASSFLADRHNEQFF
TRBJ2-3	many	TRBV3-1	-	TGTGCCAGCAGCCAAGGGTACGCAGATACGCAGTATTTT	CASSQGYADTQYF
TRBJ2-7	many	TRBV6-1	TRBD2	TGTGCCAGCAGTGAGGATGCTAGCGGAGGCTACGAGCAGTACTTC	CASSEDASGGYEQYF
TRBJ2-5	few	TRBV6-1	-	TGTGCCAGCAGTTCGTGGGGTACGGGAGAGACCCAGTACTTC	CASSSWGTGETQYF
TRBJ2-7	many	TRBV20-1	TRBD2	TGCAGTGCTATAAGCGGGAGCTACGAGCAGTACTTC	CSAISGSYEQYF
TRBJ2-1	-	TRBV14	-	TGTGCCAGCAGCCAAGAAGTAGGGTGGGATGAGCAGTTCTTC	CASSQEVGWDEQFF
TRBJ2-5	few	TRBV30	-	TGTGCCTGGAGCACCAGGGAGGAGACCCAGTACTTC	CAWSTREETQYF
TRBJ1-6	-	TRBV18	-	TGTGCCAGCCCACCGAGAGGGGGTACGGATTCACCCCTCCACTTT	CASPPRGGTDSPLHF